Given below is one T cell receptor (beta chain) in context. It lacks a known antigen. Per-base quality was not reported, and no clone a single base away is much larger than it. The data stem from a study of blood T cell repertoires in COVID-19 (dated by TCRdb to 2020 to 2021). With respect to the entire study: Samples from collaborators originated in the United States, Italy and Spain and spanned both the acute and convalescent phases of COVID-19. The material from the prospective study consisted of cDNA or gDNA derived from T cells, B-cell-depleted T cells, or PBMCs. Subjects who had been exposed to COVID-19, were actively infected with it, or had recovered from it provided the deeply sampled blood TCRbeta repertoires that made up the dataset. A freely available public database, intended as a resource for researchers studying the immune response to SARS-CoV-2, is where the repertoires were released. The sample metadata nearly always contained a de-identified subject ID, COVID-19 status, age in years and sex. The samples were drawn from two sources: the first 160 participants of the ongoing ImmuneRACE study, and over 1,000 subjects contributed by 6 global collaborators. Where available, HLA class I and class II types were taken from metadata supplied by the sample provider and were not determined by assay-based typing. Overall study results and their limits: The amount of clinical and demographic metadata varied by source and participant and was provided uncurated.

TCRbeta CDR3 regions were amplified from genomic DNA using the immunoSEQ Assay, a bias-controlled multiplex PCR. On the authors' methods: The number of nucleated cells in each sample was estimated from the amplification of reference gene primers within the assay. Sequence reads were collapsed and filtered to measure the absolute abundance of every unique TCRbeta CDR3 rearrangement. For each sample, productive Simpson clonality was calculated by taking the square root of Simpson's diversity index across productive rearrangements. TCRdb carries this immuneACCESS record with in-frame sequences only. Its versions omit some clonotypes, under half of them owing to an unresolved V gene in the studies checked, with the rest unexplained. That table gives V, J and clone size, and the DNA gave D and trimming. The sample yields under 300,000 clones; approximately 86% were counted once. 0.8% of the sample goes to the ten largest clones.

Based on the germline V gene (reference sequence), the CDR1 and CDR2 sequences are LGHDT and YNNKEL. Including cysteine and phenylalanine, the CDR3 has 17 amino acids. The read is trimmed to its CDR3 DNA, 51 bases read in frame from base 1. At the junction V is shortened by 2 bases and J by 5 bases; bases outside the gene matches: 8. The collaborating institutions used their own protocols to collect whole blood in K2EDTA tubes. For TCRbeta analysis, collaborators shipped samples as frozen whole blood, isolated PBMCs, or DNA extracted from either of those sample types. The sequence came from a woman aged 25 to 45 with acute or convalescent COVID-19. Sequenced input: peripheral blood. This receptor chain uses TRBV3-1 (or the pseudogene TRBV3-2) and TRBJ2-1; TRBD2 fits 11 bases in the junction. The CDR3 is CASSQYSGRATNNEQFF. At the DNA level, the sequence is TGTGCCAGCAGCCAATATAGCGGGAGGGCCACCAACAATGAGCAGTTCTTC.